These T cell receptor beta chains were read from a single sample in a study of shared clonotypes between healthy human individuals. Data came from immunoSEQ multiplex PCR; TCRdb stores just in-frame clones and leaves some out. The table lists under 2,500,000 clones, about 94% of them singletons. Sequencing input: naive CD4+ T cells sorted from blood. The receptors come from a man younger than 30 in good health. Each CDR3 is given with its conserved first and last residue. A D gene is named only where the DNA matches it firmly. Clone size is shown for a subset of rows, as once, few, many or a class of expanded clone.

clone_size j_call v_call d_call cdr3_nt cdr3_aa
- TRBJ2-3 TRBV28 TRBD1 TGTGCCAGCAGCCACCTGACAGGGGGCGGGATAGATACGCAGTATTTT CASSHLTGGGIDTQYF
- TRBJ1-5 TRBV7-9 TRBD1 TGTGCCAGCAGCTTACAAGGACAGGCCCAGGCCCAGCATTTT CASSLQGQAQAQHF
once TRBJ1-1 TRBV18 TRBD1 TGTGCCAGCTCACAAGGTCAGGGGGCGCAGATCACTGAAGCTTTCTTT CASSQGQGAQITEAFF
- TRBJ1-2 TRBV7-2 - TGTGCCAGCAGCTTAGTCGGTGGCAGTAACTATGGCTACACCTTC CASSLVGGSNYGYTF
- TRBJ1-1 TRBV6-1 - TGTGCCAGCAGTGAAGTTGGGTCCTGGGGGACTGAAGCTTTCTTT CASSEVGSWGTEAFF
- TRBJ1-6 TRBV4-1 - TGCGCCAGCAGCCAAGATGGCCCGCTGGGGCTCCACTTT CASSQDGPLGLHF
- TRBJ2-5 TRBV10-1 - TGCGCCAGCAGTGAGTCGGGGGGATTGTACCAAGAGACCCAGTACTTC CASSESGGLYQETQYF
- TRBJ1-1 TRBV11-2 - TGTGCCAGCACCACTACTGTGAACACTGAAGCTTTCTTT CASTTTVNTEAFF
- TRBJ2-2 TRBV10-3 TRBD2 TGTGCCATCGGTGGGACTAGCGATGCCGGGGAGCTGTTTTTT CAIGGTSDAGELFF
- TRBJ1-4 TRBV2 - TGTGCCAGCAGGAGGGTTAGGGCAACTAATGAAAAACTGTTTTTT CASRRVRATNEKLFF